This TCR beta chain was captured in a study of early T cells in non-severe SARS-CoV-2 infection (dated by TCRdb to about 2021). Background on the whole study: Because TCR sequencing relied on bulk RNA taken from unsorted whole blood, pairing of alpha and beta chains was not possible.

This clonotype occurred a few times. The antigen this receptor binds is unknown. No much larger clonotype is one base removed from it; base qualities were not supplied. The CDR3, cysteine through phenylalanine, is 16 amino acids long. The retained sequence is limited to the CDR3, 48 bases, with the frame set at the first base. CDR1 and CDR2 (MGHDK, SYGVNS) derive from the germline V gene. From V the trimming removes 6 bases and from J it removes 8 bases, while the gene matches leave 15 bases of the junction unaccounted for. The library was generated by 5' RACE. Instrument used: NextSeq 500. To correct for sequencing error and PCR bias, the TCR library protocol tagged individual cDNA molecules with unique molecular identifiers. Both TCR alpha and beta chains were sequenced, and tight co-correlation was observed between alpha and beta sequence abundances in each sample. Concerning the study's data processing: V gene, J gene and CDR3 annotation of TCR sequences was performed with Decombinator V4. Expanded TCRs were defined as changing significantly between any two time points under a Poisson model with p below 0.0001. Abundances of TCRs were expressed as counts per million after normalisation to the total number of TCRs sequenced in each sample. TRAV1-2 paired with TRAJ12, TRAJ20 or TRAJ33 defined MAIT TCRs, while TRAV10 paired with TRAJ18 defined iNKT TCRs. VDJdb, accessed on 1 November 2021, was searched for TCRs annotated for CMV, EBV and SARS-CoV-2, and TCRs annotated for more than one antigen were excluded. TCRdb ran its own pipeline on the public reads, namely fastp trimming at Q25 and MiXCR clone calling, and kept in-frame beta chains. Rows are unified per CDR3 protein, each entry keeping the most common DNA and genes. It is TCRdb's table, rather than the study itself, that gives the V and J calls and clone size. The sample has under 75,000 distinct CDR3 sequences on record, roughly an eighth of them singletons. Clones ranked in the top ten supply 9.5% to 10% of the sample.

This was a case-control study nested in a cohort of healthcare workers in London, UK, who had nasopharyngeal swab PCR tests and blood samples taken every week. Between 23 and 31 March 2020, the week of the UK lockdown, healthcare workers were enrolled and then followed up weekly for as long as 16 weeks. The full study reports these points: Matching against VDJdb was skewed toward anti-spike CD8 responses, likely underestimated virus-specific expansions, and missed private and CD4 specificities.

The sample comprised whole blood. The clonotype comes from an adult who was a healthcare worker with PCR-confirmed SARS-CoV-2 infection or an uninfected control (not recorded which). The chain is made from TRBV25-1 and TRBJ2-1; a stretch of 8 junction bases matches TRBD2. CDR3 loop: CASRSSGADHWDEQFF. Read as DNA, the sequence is TGTGCCAGCAGAAGTAGCGGGGCAGATCACTGGGATGAGCAGTTCTTC. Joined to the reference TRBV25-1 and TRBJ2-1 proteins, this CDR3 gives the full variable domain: EADIYQTPRYLVIGTGKKITLECSQTMGHDKMYWYQQDPGMELHLIHYSYGVNSTEKGDLSSESTVSRIRTEHFPLTLESARPSHTSQYLCASRSSGADHWDEQFFGPGTRLTVL.